This note documents a single T cell receptor (delta chain) sequence. Its antigen remains undetermined. Per-nucleotide qualities are absent, and no much larger clonotype sits a single base away. Other DNA sequences in the same sample also yield this CDR3. Libraries came from RT-PCR. PBMC RNA was reverse transcribed with SuperScript II using gamma-chain- and delta-chain-specific primers to generate TCR cDNA. cDNA was purified with AMPure XP beads, amplified, and indexed with Illumina adapters using the Nextera XT Index Kit. An Illumina MiSeq with a V2 300-cycle kit was used to sequence the gammadelta TCR libraries. As for the authors' bioinformatics: Using MiXCR v2.1.12, CDR3 sequences were assembled, and reads were mapped onto D, J and V genes obtained from GenBank. VDJtools v1.2.1 was used to analyze the repertoires of the CDR3 clonotypes. In TCRdb, clones were called once more from the public reads by CATT, and rows of identical DNA were later combined. TCRdb's processing, not the authors' own work, is the source of the V and J calls. Across this sample there are around 1,300 delta-chain clones, with roughly 29% seen only once. In total, the top ten clones hold around a tenth of the sample.

The germline V and J ends show losses of 5 bases and 3 bases respectively, and no gene match explains 41 bases of the junction. Per the germline V gene (reference sequence), TVYSNPD is the CDR1 and GDNSRS is the CDR2. The CDR3 starts with the cysteine, ends with the phenylalanine, and has 25 residues. The only DNA kept is the CDR3, 75 bases in frame from the first base. Pregnant women getting prenatal care were recruited in Kampala, Uganda, and their infants were enrolled; maternal HIV status had to be documented. Home visits to families took place weekly, and collection of infant clinical information, oral swabs and peripheral blood began at 6 weeks of age and was repeated every 4 months after that. Blood was collected in heparin tubes, and PBMC were isolated by Ficoll-Paque density gradient centrifugation and cryopreserved. The source of the sample is a study of delta chains in infants with herpesvirus infections (dated 2023 in TCRdb). Background on the whole study: From birth, the study prospectively followed a Ugandan infant birth cohort to characterize gammadelta T cell responses to primary cytomegalovirus (CMV) infection. Previously published Belgian fetal and cord blood gammadelta TCR data were added only for comparison and were not generated in this cohort. Infant blood samples were grouped into approximate age categories of 1.5, 4, 8 and 12 months. Using PBMC, gammadelta TCRs were sequenced for some 17 CMV-infected infants, one of whom was congenitally infected, and for several CMV-uninfected infants who had enough sample available. The study searched for a public fetal Vdelta1/Vgamma8 gammadelta TCR clonotype in infants who acquired CMV infection after birth.

General study outcomes and caveats: The public clonotype might still be present below the detection limit in CMV-uninfected infants. Limitations noted by the authors included a small sample size and a lack of race- or environment-matched controls, because nearly all Ugandans acquire CMV before adulthood. The public Vdelta1 clonotype appeared in 4 of 18 CMV-infected infants: three infected postnatally before 120 days of age, plus the congenitally infected infant. Detection of the public clonotype was limited to the first time point after infection, and the public clonotype was not found in uninfected infants or in infants infected after 120 days. The frequency of the public clonotype among Vdelta1 cells appeared to be inversely correlated with age at infection and fell quickly, apparently not lasting beyond roughly two months.

The sequencing used peripheral blood, collected at time point 2 of longitudinal follow-up. The receptor's source is a human donor who was a Ugandan infant, either HIV-exposed or HIV-unexposed (not recorded which). Recombination connected TRDV3 to TRDJ1, with 11 junctional bases fitting TRDD3. The DNA is TGTGCCCAAGGCTTATCGGCCTTCCTAACAACTGGGGGATATTCACAAAGGTACCTATCCGATAAACTCATCTTT. It is translated as CAQGLSAFLTTGGYSQRYLSDKLIF.